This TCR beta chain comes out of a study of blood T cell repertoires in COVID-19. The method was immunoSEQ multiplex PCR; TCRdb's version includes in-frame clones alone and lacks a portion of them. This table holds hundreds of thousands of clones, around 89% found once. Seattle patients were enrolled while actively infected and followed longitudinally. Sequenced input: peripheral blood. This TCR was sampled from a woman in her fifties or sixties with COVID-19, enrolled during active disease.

The CDR3 region is CASSLEQGAREQYF. Written as DNA, the CDR3 is TGCGCCAGCAGCTTGGAACAGGGGGCGCGAGAGCAGTACTTC. The rearrangement links TRBV5-1 to TRBJ2-7; 9 bases align to TRBD1. Germline V gene lookup returns CDR1 SGHRS and CDR2 YFSETQ. The CDR3 length is 14 residues. The junction had 5 bases not matched to a gene; V was cut back by 0 bases and J by 7 bases.